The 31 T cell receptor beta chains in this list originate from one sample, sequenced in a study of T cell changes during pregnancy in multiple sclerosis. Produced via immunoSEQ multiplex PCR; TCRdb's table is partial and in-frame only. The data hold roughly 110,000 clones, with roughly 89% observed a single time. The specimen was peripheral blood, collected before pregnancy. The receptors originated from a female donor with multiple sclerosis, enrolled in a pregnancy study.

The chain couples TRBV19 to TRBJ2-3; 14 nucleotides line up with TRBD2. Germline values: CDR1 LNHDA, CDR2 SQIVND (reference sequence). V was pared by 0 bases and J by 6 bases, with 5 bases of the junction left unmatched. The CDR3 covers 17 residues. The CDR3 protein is CASSIDGTSGGFDTQYF. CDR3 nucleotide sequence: TGTGCCAGTAGTATAGATGGGACTAGCGGGGGTTTTGATACGCAGTATTTT.

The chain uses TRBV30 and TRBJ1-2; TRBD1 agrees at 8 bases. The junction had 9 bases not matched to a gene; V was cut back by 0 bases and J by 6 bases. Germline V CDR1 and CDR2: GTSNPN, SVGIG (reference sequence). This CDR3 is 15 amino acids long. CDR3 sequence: CAWSVQGTGVNGYTF. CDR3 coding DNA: TGTGCCTGGAGTGTACAAGGGACAGGCGTAAATGGCTACACCTTC.

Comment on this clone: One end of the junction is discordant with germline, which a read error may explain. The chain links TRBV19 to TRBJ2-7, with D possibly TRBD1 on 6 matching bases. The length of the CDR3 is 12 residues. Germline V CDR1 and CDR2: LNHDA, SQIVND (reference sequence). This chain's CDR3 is CAGSSRGYEQYF. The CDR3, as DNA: TGTGCCGGTAGCAGCAGGGGTTACGAGCAGTACTTC.

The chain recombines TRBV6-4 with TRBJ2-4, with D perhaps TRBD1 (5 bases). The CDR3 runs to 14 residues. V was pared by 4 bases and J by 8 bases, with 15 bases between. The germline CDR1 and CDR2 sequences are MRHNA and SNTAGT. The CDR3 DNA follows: TGTGCCAGCAGTGGGGGCCGACTGGGGTACATTCAGTACTTC. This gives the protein CASSGGRLGYIQYF.

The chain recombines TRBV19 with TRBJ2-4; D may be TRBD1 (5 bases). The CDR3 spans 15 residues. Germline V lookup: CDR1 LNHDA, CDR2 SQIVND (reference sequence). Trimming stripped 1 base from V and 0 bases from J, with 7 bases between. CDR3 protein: CASSIGGSAKNIQYF. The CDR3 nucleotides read TGTGCCAGTAGTATAGGGGGCTCAGCCAAAAACATTCAGTACTTC.

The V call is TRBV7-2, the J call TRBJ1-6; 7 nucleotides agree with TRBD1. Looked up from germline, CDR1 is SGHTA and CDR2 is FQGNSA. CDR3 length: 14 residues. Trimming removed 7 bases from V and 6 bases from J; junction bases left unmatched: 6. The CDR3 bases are TGTGCCAGCAACCGGGACAGTCGTAATTCACCCCTCCACTTT. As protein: CASNRDSRNSPLHF.

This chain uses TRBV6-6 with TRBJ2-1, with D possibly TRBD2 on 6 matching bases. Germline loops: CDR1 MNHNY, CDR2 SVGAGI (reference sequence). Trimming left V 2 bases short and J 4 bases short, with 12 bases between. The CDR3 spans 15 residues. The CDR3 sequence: CASSYAGTRYNEQFF. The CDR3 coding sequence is TGTGCCAGCAGTTACGCGGGGACGCGATACAATGAGCAGTTCTTC.

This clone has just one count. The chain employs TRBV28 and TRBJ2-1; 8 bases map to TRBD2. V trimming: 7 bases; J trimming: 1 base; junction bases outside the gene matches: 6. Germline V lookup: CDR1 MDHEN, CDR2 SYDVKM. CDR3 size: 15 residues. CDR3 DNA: TGTGCCAGCACCCCGGGAGGGTCGTCCTACAATGAGCAGTTCTTC. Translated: CASTPGGSSYNEQFF.

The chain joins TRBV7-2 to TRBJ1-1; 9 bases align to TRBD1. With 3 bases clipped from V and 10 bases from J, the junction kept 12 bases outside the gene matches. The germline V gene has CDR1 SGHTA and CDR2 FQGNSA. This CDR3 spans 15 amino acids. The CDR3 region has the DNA TGTGCCAGCAGCTTTCGTAGAGGGGACAGGGCCTCAGCTTTCTTT. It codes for CASSFRRGDRASAFF.

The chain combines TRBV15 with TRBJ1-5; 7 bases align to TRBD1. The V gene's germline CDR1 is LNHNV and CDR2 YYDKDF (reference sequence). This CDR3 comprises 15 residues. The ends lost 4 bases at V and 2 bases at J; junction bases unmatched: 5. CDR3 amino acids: CATSTDDRGNQPQHF. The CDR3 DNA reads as TGTGCCACCAGCACAGATGACAGGGGCAATCAGCCCCAGCATTTT.

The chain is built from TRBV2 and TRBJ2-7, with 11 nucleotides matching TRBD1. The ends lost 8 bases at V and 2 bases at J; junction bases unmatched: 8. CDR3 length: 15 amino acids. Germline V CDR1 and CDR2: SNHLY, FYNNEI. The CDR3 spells CASGIGTGGTYEQYF. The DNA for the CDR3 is TGTGCCAGCGGGATAGGGACAGGGGGGACCTACGAGCAGTACTTC.

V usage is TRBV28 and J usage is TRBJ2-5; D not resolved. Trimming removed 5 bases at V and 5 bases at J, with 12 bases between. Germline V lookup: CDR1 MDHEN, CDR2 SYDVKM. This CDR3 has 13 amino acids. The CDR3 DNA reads TGTGCCAGCAGTCTCCCGGGTTCGGAGACCCAGTACTTC. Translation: CASSLPGSETQYF.

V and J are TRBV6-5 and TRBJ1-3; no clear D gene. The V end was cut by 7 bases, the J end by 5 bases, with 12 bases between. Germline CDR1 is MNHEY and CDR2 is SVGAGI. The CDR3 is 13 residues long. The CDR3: CASIATYRNTIYF. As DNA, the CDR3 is TGTGCCAGCATCGCCACTTACCGAAACACCATATATTTT.

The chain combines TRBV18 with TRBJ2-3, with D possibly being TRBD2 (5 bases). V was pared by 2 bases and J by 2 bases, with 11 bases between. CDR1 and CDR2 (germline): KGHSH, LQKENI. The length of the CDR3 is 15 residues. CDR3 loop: CASSPMASLTDTQYF. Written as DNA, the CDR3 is TGTGCCAGCTCACCAATGGCTAGCCTCACAGATACGCAGTATTTT.

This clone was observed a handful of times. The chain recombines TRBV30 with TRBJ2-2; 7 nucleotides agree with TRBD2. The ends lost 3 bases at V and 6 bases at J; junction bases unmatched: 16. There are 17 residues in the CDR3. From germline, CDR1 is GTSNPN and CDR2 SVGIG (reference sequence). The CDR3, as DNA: TGTGCCTGGAGCCGCCGCGCGGCGGGAGATTCATCCGGGGAGCTGTTTTTT. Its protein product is CAWSRRAAGDSSGELFF.

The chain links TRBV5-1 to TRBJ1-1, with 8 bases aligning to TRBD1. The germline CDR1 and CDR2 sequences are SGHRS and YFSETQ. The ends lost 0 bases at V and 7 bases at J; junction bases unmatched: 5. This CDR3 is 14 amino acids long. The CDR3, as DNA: TGCGCCAGCAGCTTGGAGGGACAGGCTAATGAAGCTTTCTTT. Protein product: CASSLEGQANEAFF.

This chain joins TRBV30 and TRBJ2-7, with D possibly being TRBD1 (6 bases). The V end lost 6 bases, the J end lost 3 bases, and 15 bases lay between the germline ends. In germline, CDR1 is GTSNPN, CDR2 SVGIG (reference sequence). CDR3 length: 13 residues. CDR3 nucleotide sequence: TGTGCCTGCGAAGTCGGGACAATCTACGAGCAGTACTTC. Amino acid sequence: CACEVGTIYEQYF.

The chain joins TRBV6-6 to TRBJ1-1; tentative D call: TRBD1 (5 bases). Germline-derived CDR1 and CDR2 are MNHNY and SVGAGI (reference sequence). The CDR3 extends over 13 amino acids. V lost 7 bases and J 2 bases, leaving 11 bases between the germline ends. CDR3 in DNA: TGTGCCAGCAAGTGGACACTTAACACTGAAGCTTTCTTT. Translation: CASKWTLNTEAFF.

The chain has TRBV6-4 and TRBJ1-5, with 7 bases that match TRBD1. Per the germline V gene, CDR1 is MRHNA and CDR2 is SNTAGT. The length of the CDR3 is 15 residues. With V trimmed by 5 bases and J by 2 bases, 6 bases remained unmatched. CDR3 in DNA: TGTGCCAGCAGTCCTGGACAGGTGGGCAATCAGCCCCAGCATTTT. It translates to CASSPGQVGNQPQHF.

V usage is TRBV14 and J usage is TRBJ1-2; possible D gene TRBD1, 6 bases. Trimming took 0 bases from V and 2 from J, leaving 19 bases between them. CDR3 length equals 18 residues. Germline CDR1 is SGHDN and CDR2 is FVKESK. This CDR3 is CASSQDGHREIWNYGYTF. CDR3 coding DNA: TGTGCCAGCAGCCAAGATGGGCACAGGGAAATTTGGAACTATGGCTACACCTTC.

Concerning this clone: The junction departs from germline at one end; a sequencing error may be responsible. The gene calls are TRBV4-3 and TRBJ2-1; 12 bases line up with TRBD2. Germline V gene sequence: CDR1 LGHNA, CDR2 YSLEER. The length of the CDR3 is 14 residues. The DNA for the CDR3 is TGCGCCAGCAGCCCGACTAGCGGGGGCTCTCTCCCCCTCTTC. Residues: CASSPTSGGSLPLF.

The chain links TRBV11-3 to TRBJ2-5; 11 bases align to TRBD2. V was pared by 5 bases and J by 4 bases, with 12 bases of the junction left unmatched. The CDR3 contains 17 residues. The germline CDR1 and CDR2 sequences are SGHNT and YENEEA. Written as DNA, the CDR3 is TGTGCCAGCAGCCTCCTCTCCTCCGGGACTAGCGGAGAGACCCAGTACTTC. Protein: CASSLLSSGTSGETQYF. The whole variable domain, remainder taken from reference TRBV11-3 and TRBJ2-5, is EAGVVQSPRYKIIEKKQPVAFWCNPISGHNTLYWYLQNLGQGPELLIRYENEEAVDDSQLPKDRFSAERLKGVDSTLKIQPAELGDSAVYLCASSLLSSGTSGETQYFGPGTRLLVL.

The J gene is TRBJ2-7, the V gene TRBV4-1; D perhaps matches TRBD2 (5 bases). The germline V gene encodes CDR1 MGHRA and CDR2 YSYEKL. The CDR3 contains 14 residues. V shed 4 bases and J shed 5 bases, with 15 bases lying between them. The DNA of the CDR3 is TGCGCCAGCAGCCCGCTGGGAAGGACTGACGAGCAGTACTTC. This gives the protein CASSPLGRTDEQYF.

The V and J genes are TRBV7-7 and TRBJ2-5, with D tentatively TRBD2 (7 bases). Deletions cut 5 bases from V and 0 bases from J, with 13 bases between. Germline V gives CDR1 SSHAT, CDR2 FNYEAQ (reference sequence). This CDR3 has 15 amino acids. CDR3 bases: TGTGCCAGCAGCCCCAGGGGAGGGTACCAAGAGACCCAGTACTTC. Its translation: CASSPRGGYQETQYF. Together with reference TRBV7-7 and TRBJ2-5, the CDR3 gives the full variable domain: GAGVSQSPRYKVTKRGQDVTLRCDPISSHATLYWYQQALGQGPEFLTYFNYEAQPDKSGLPSDRFSAERPEGSISTLTIQRTEQRDSAMYRCASSPRGGYQETQYFGPGTRLLVL.

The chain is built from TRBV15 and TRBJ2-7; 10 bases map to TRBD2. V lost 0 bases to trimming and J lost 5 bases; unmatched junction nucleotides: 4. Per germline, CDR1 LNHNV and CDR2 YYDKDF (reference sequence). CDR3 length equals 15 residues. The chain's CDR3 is CATSRDGLAGDEQYF. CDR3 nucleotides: TGTGCCACCAGCAGAGATGGGCTAGCGGGAGACGAGCAGTACTTC.

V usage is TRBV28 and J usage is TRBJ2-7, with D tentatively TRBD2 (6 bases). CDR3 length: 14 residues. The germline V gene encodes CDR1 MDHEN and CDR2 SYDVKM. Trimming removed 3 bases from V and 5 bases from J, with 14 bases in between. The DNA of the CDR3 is TGTGCCAGCAGTTTGGTGAGCGGGCACGACGAGCAGTACTTC. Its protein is CASSLVSGHDEQYF. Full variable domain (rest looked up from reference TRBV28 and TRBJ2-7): DVKVTQSSRYLVKRTGEKVFLECVQDMDHENMFWYRQDPGLGLRLIYFSYDVKMKEKGDIPEGYSVSREKKERFSLILESASTNQTSMYLCASSLVSGHDEQYFGPGTRLTVT.

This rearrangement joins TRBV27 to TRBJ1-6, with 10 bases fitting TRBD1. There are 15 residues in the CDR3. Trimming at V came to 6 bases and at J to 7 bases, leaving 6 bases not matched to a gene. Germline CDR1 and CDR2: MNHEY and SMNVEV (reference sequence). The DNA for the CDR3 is TGTGCCAGCAGGGGACAGGGGATGGGGAATTCACCCCTCCACTTT. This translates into CASRGQGMGNSPLHF.

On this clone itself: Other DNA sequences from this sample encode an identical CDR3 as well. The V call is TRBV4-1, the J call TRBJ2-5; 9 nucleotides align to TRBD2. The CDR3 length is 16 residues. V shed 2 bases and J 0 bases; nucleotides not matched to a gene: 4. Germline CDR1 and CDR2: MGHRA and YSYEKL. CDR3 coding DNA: TGCGCCAGCAGCCAATGGACTAGCGTGAACCAAGAGACCCAGTACTTC. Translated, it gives CASSQWTSVNQETQYF.

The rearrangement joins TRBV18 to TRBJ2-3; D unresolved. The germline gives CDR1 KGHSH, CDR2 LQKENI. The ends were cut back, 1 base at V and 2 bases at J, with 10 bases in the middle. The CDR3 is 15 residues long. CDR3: CASSPLRQHTDTQYF. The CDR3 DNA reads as TGTGCCAGCTCACCACTCCGACAACACACAGATACGCAGTATTTT.

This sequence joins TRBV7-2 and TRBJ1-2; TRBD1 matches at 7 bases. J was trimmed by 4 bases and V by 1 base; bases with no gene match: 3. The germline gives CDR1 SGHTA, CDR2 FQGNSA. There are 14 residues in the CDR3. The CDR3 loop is CASSLGGTVYGYTF. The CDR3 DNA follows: TGTGCCAGCAGCTTAGGGGGGACAGTCTATGGCTACACCTTC.

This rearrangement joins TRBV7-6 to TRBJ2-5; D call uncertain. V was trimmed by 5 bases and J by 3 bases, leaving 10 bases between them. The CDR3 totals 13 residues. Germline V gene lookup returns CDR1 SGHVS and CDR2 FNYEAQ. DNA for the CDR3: TGTGCCAGCAGCAAATATCCGGAAGAGACCCAGTACTTC. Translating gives CASSKYPEETQYF. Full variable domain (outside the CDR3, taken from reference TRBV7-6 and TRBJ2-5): GAGVSQSPRYKVTKRGQDVALRCDPISGHVSLYWYRQALGQGPEFLTYFNYEAQQDKSGLPNDRFSAERPEGSISTLTIQRTEQRDSAMYRCASSKYPEETQYFGPGTRLLVL.